The 30 T cell receptor beta chains given below trace back to one sample, sequenced in a study of cytomegalovirus exposure and HLA in healthy donors. 60 Vbeta and 13 Jbeta primers were used in PCR. Measured with immunoSEQ multiplex PCR; TCRdb has only the in-frame clones, and not every one. The sample records approximately 100,000 clones, approximately 80% being singletons. The specimen was PBMCs. These receptors originate from a young woman in good health and CMV-seronegative.

This clone appeared a few times. The rearrangement uses TRBV9 and TRBJ2-2, with D uncertain. Trimming removed 0 bases from V and 7 bases from J, with 10 bases in between. The CDR3 is 14 amino acids. The germline CDR1 and CDR2 sequences are SGDLS and YYNGEE. In nucleotides, the CDR3 is TGTGCCAGCAGCGTAGGACGGGTAGGCGGGGAGCTGTTTTTT. Translation gives CASSVGRVGGELFF.

With respect to this clone: The junction departs from germline at one end; a sequencing error may be responsible. The chain uses TRBV7-9 and TRBJ2-5; possible D gene TRBD2, 6 bases. CDR1 and CDR2 from the germline V gene are SEHNR and FQNEAQ (reference sequence). There are 13 residues in the CDR3. The CDR3 DNA sequence: TGTTCCAGCAGCCGGGGGACCCAAGAGACCCAGTACTTC. It yields the protein CSSSRGTQETQYF.

The chain uses TRBV5-4 and TRBJ1-2; D is perhaps TRBD1 (6 bases). This CDR3 contains 14 residues. The V end lost 4 bases, the J end lost 8 bases, and 18 bases lay between the germline ends. Germline CDR1 is SGHNT and CDR2 is YYREEE (reference sequence). In DNA form, the CDR3 reads TGTGCCAGCAGCGCCAAACTAGGACAGCCCGGCTACACCTTC. Amino acids: CASSAKLGQPGYTF.

The chain carries TRBV19 and TRBJ2-3, with 10 positions matching TRBD1. The CDR3 runs 14 residues. V dropped 3 bases and J dropped 7; count of bases not matched to a gene: 4. Germline lookup yields CDR1 LNHDA and CDR2 SQIVND (reference sequence). For the CDR3, the DNA is TGTGCCAGTAGTATGGGACAGGGGAGCAATACGCAGTATTTT. This encodes CASSMGQGSNTQYF.

The gene calls are TRBV28 and TRBJ1-1; 10 nucleotides match TRBD1. Germline-derived CDR1 and CDR2 are MDHEN and SYDVKM. The CDR3 is made up of 15 amino acids. V was clipped by 5 bases and J by 5 bases; unmatched bases: 8. The CDR3 bases are TGTGCCAGCAGTCCCGTGGACAGGGGGGTGACTGAAGCTTTCTTT. Translation: CASSPVDRGVTEAFF.

The CDR3 spells CASSFTGQGAWYEQYF. Written as DNA, the CDR3 is TGTGCCAGCAGCTTCACGGGACAGGGGGCTTGGTACGAGCAGTACTTC. The chain links TRBV7-2 to TRBJ2-7; 12 bases are shared with TRBD1. The V gene end was trimmed by 3 bases and the J gene end by 4 bases; junction bases not matched to a gene: 7. This CDR3 is built from 16 residues. Germline CDR1 reads SGHTA; CDR2 reads FQGNSA.

The CDR3 loop reads CASSQPPDRVVHEQYF. The CDR3 DNA reads as TGTGCCAGCAGCCAACCCCCGGACAGGGTGGTCCACGAGCAGTACTTC. The rearrangement links TRBV4-2 to TRBJ2-7; TRBD1 agrees at 8 bases. The CDR3 contains 16 residues. Germline CDR1 and CDR2: LGHNA and YNFKEQ. Germline trimming cut 2 bases from V and 5 bases from J; bases unmatched to any gene: 11.

The chain combines TRBV7-8 with TRBJ1-5; D perhaps matches TRBD1 (6 bases). Trimming cost V 5 bases and J 4 bases, with 18 bases left between them. Germline CDR1 SGHVS, CDR2 FQNEAQ. The CDR3 contains 16 residues. The chain's CDR3 is CASSPDLTGVNQPQHF. DNA for the CDR3: TGTGCCAGCAGCCCGGACCTGACAGGAGTTAATCAGCCCCAGCATTTT.

This chain uses TRBV11-1 with TRBJ1-4; 7 bases match TRBD1. This CDR3 has 13 residues. The V gene's germline CDR1 is SGHAT and CDR2 FQDESV (reference sequence). The V and J ends lost 3 bases and 8 bases, in that order; junction bases with no gene match: 3. CDR3 sequence reads: CASSFRQGEKLFF. The CDR3 bases are TGTGCCAGCAGCTTCAGACAGGGAGAAAAACTGTTTTTT.

The V and J genes are TRBV7-2 and TRBJ2-5; tentatively, D is TRBD1 (5 bases). Germline lookup yields CDR1 SGHTA and CDR2 FQGNSA. The CDR3 runs to 14 residues. The V end lost 5 bases, the J end lost 4 bases, and 14 bases lay between the germline ends. CDR3 in amino acids: CASSVPNRGETQYF. DNA of the CDR3: TGTGCCAGCAGCGTCCCGAATAGGGGAGAGACCCAGTACTTC.

V gene TRBV4-1 combines with J gene TRBJ1-3; 7 bases map to TRBD1. Germline CDR1 reads MGHRA; CDR2 reads YSYEKL. The junction had 5 bases not matched to a gene; V was cut back by 3 bases and J by 0 bases. This CDR3 is built from 16 residues. The CDR3 nucleotides read TGCGCCAGCAGCCAGATGTGGACAGGCTCTGGAAACACCATATATTTT. It translates to CASSQMWTGSGNTIYF.

The gene calls are TRBV18 and TRBJ2-5, with a possible D match to TRBD1 (7 bases). The CDR3 length is 15 residues. Trimming shortened V by 5 bases and J by 3 bases, and 16 bases separated the two germline ends. The germline CDR1 and CDR2 sequences are KGHSH and LQKENI. CDR3 nucleotides: TGTGCCAGCTCAACCCGCGGAGGGGGCAAAGAGACCCAGTACTTC. It codes for CASSTRGGGKETQYF.

The chain combines TRBV5-1 with TRBJ1-1, with 8 positions matching TRBD1. The CDR3 runs to 15 residues. CDR1 SGHRS and CDR2 YFSETQ come from the germline V gene. V lost 4 bases, J lost 5 bases, and 10 bases stayed unmatched. The CDR3 nucleotides are TGCGCCAGCAGCCCGCGAGACAGGGGAGAGACTGAAGCTTTCTTT. This translates into CASSPRDRGETEAFF.

The rearrangement uses TRBV4-3 and TRBJ2-7; D not resolved. This CDR3 is built from 15 residues. V lost 4 bases to trimming and J lost 4 bases, with 17 bases between them. Germline V gives CDR1 LGHNA, CDR2 YSLEER. The CDR3 protein is CASSPEVSALYEQYF. The DNA of the CDR3 is TGCGCCAGCAGCCCTGAGGTCTCAGCCCTTTACGAGCAGTACTTC.

In the case of this clone: The junction shows a germline mismatch at one end, possibly a read error. Other DNA sequences in this sample translate to the same CDR3. V and J are TRBV7-2 and TRBJ1-2; 9 bases map to TRBD1. CDR1 is SGHTA and CDR2 is FQGNSA in the germline V gene. The CDR3 loop spans 15 amino acids. The CDR3 DNA reads TGTGCCAGCAGCTTAGGGGACAGGGTAAACTATGGCTACACCTTT. Its protein product is CASSLGDRVNYGYTF.

V and J are TRBV4-1 and TRBJ1-3; D might be TRBD1 (5 bases). Germline CDR1 reads MGHRA; CDR2 reads YSYEKL. V was cut by 0 bases and J by 5 bases, with 14 bases left in between. This CDR3 spans 16 amino acids. CDR3 in amino acids: CASSQDGGSHRNTIYF. In DNA, the CDR3 is TGCGCCAGCAGCCAAGATGGGGGGAGTCATAGAAACACCATATATTTT.

The chain links TRBV4-3 to TRBJ2-7, with TRBD2 matching 15 bases. V gave up 3 bases and J gave up 3 bases; unmatched junction bases: 9. Germline loops: CDR1 LGHNA, CDR2 YSLEER. The CDR3 has 18 amino acids. CDR3 DNA sequence: TGCGCCAGCAGCCAGGCACAAGGGACTAGCGGGGGGCACTACGAGCAGTACTTC. It codes for CASSQAQGTSGGHYEQYF.

This clone was observed a handful of times. The CDR3 is CASSLGVNTGELFF. The CDR3 nucleotides are TGTGCCAGCAGCTTAGGCGTGAACACCGGGGAGCTGTTTTTT. This sequence joins TRBV7-9 and TRBJ2-2; D gene ambiguous. CDR1 SEHNR and CDR2 FQNEAQ come from the germline V gene (reference sequence). The CDR3 is 14 amino acids. The V end was cut by 1 base, the J end by 1 base, with 4 bases between.

J is TRBJ2-3 and V is TRBV6-6; TRBD1 matches 11 bases. Germline loops: CDR1 MNHNY, CDR2 SVGAGI (reference sequence). V gave up 6 bases and J gave up 5 bases; unmatched junction bases: 7. This CDR3 contains 15 residues. CDR3 sequence (DNA): TGTGCCAGCAGGGATGGGACAGGGGGGCTAGATACGCAGTATTTT. Encoded protein: CASRDGTGGLDTQYF.

This chain uses TRBV6-5 with TRBJ1-2; D possibly corresponds to TRBD1 (6 bases). The V end was cut by 0 bases, the J end by 6 bases, with 14 bases between. In germline, CDR1 is MNHEY, CDR2 SVGAGI. The CDR3 sequence is 15 residues long. CDR3 amino acids: CASSYSSRAGDGYTF. The CDR3 DNA is TGTGCCAGCAGTTACTCGAGTAGGGCAGGGGATGGCTACACCTTC.

The sample holds one count of this clone. The chain recombines TRBV15 with TRBJ2-3; 10 bases map to TRBD2. Trimming at V came to 6 bases and at J to 4 bases, leaving 4 bases not matched to a gene. The germline V gene encodes CDR1 LNHNV and CDR2 YYDKDF (reference sequence). The CDR3 has 14 residues. The CDR3 DNA reads as TGTGCCACCAGGTCGCTAGCGGGAGCAGATACGCAGTATTTT. Amino acid sequence: CATRSLAGADTQYF.

On this clone: The sample has other DNA sequences that encode this CDR3 too. The chain recombines TRBV28 with TRBJ2-7; 7 nucleotides line up with TRBD2. Germline V gene data show CDR1 as MDHEN and CDR2 as SYDVKM. The CDR3 loop spans 13 amino acids. Unmatched junction bases numbered 10, after V lost 10 bases and J lost 4 bases. CDR3 in amino acids: CATISGTTYEQYF. In nucleotides, the CDR3 is TGTGCCACCATAAGTGGGACTACTTACGAGCAGTACTTC.

J is TRBJ2-3 and V is TRBV7-9; D may be TRBD2 (5 bases). The CDR3 sequence is 15 residues long. CDR1 SEHNR and CDR2 FQNEAQ come from the germline V gene (reference sequence). The germline V and J ends were trimmed by 2 bases and 0 bases, with 9 bases remaining between them. The CDR3 loop is CASSLSLASTDTQYF. DNA for the CDR3: TGTGCCAGCAGCTTAAGCCTAGCTAGCACAGATACGCAGTATTTT. The full variable domain, its missing parts supplied by reference TRBV7-9 and TRBJ2-3, is DTGVSQNPRHKITKRGQNVTFRCDPISEHNRLYWYRQTLGQGPEFLTYFQNEAQLEKSRLLSDRFSAERPKGSFSTLEIQRTEQGDSAMYLCASSLSLASTDTQYFGPGTRLTVL.

The J gene is TRBJ2-7, the V gene TRBV2, with a weak D call TRBD1 (7 bases). Germline V lookup: CDR1 SNHLY, CDR2 FYNNEI. This CDR3 is 12 amino acids long. V lost 6 bases to trimming and J lost 6 bases, with 12 bases between them. This CDR3 is CASRRQGGEQYF. CDR3 coding DNA: TGTGCCAGCAGACGACAGGGAGGCGAGCAGTACTTC. Using reference TRBV2 and TRBJ2-7 for the parts outside the CDR3, the full variable domain is EPEVTQTPSHQVTQMGQEVILRCVPISNHLYFYWYRQILGQKVEFLVSFYNNEISEKSEIFDDQFSVERPDGSNFTLKIRSTKLEDSAMYFCASRRQGGEQYFGPGTRLTVT.

This sequence joins TRBV28 and TRBJ1-5; tentatively, D is TRBD1 (6 bases). Germline values: CDR1 MDHEN, CDR2 SYDVKM. The CDR3 spans 16 residues. Trimming removed 1 base from V and 5 bases from J, with 15 bases in between. CDR3 loop: CASSLLGGREDQPQHF. CDR3 in DNA: TGTGCCAGCAGTTTATTGGGGGGGCGCGAAGATCAGCCCCAGCATTTT.

This chain uses TRBV29-1 with TRBJ1-2, with 8 bases fitting TRBD1. Germline CDR1 SQVTM, CDR2 ANQGSEA. The CDR3 runs 12 residues. The ends lost 5 bases at V and 11 bases at J; junction bases unmatched: 10. The CDR3 DNA sequence: TGCAGCGTTCGCGGGACAGGTTATGATTACACCTTC. This encodes CSVRGTGYDYTF.

The chain recombines TRBV28 with TRBJ2-1; 9 nucleotides agree with TRBD1. CDR1 is MDHEN, CDR2 SYDVKM, per germline. CDR3 length: 17 amino acids. The J segment lost 1 base and the V segment lost 2 bases, leaving 6 bases of the junction unmatched. CDR3 coding DNA: TGTGCCAGCAGTTTAAGTTCCGGGACAGGGTCCTACAATGAGCAGTTCTTC. Its translation: CASSLSSGTGSYNEQFF.

This clone showed up just once. The chain recombines TRBV11-2 with TRBJ2-3, with 7 bases identical to TRBD2. Per germline, CDR1 SGHAT and CDR2 FQNNGV. The junction had 10 bases not matched to a gene; V was cut back by 4 bases and J by 3 bases. CDR3 length: 16 amino acids. The CDR3 DNA sequence: TGTGCCAGCAGCTCTGGACTAGATTGGAGGACAGATACGCAGTATTTT. It specifies CASSSGLDWRTDTQYF.

This chain uses TRBV10-1 with TRBJ2-1; 8 nucleotides align to TRBD2. Germline assignment: CDR1 WNHNN and CDR2 SYGVQD (reference sequence). The V gene end was trimmed by 4 bases and the J gene end by 7 bases; junction bases not matched to a gene: 12. The CDR3 has 16 amino acids. CDR3 protein: CASSGLWGPSGNEQFF. The CDR3 DNA reads TGCGCCAGCAGTGGCCTGTGGGGCCCTAGCGGGAATGAGCAGTTCTTC.

The V gene is TRBV5-6, the J gene TRBJ1-1; no firm D call. V lost 0 bases to trimming and J lost 1 base, with 13 bases between them. Germline V gene sequence: CDR1 SGHDT, CDR2 YYEEEE. This CDR3 comprises 16 residues. For the CDR3, the DNA is TGTGCCAGCAGCTTGGGGTCAAGGAGAGGGAACACTGAAGCTTTCTTT. This encodes CASSLGSRRGNTEAFF.